Listed below are T cell receptor beta chains from one sample, sequenced in a study of tumor and adjacent non-tumor tissue in lung cancer. A single record per CDR3 protein comes from TCRdb applying MiXCR to the multiplex PCR reads. This table holds some 100,000 distinct CDR3 sequences, about 63% found once. Sequences were obtained from distant non-tumor lung tissue. All receptors come from a man aged 60 to 75 with non-small cell lung cancer. Each CDR3 is given with its conserved first and last residue. The D gene is left open where the match is weak. Not every row has a clone size; where given, it reads once, few, many or a size class.

cdr3_length	v_call	d_call	clone_size	j_call	cdr3_aa	cdr3_nt
16	TRBV5-1	TRBD1	-	TRBJ1-4	CASSGTGGGMNEKLSF	TGCGCCAGCAGCGGAACAGGGGGCGGAATGAATGAAAAACTGTCTTTT
14	TRBV6-5	TRBD2	-	TRBJ2-1	CATNSGSSYSEQFF	TGTGCCACCAATAGCGGGAGCTCCTATAGTGAGCAGTTCTTC
15	TRBV12-3/TRBV12-4	TRBD2	-	TRBJ2-5	CVSTSTSGLGESQYF	TGTGTCAGCACCTCGACTAGCGGATTAGGAGAGTCTCAGTACTTC
15	TRBV6-5	TRBD1	many	TRBJ1-2	CASSPPDRGKVGYTF	TGTGCCAGCAGCCCACCAGACAGGGGGAAAGTCGGCTACACCTTC
15	TRBV11-3	-	-	TRBJ2-1	CVSSPSGSSYDEQFF	TGTGTCAGCAGCCCCTCGGGGAGCTCCTACGATGAGCAGTTCTTC
15	TRBV5-6	TRBD1	once	TRBJ2-2	CASSTDRGRAGDLFF	TGTGCCAGCAGCACGGACAGGGGAAGGGCCGGGGATCTGTTTTTT
17	TRBV4-1	-	-	TRBJ1-2	CASSPGTRGYGPGGYTF	TGCGCCAGCAGCCCGGGGACCAGGGGATACGGCCCTGGGGGCTACACTTTC
15	TRBV20-1	TRBD2	many	TRBJ2-1	CSANPTSGTYNEQFF	TGCAGTGCTAACCCGACTAGCGGAACTTACAATGAGCAGTTCTTC
12	TRBV29-1	-	-	TRBJ2-7	CILTASSYEQYF	TGCATCTTGACGGCGAGCTCCTACGAGCAGTATTTC
16	TRBV12-3/TRBV12-4	-	-	TRBJ1-2	CASSSVRTRLNYGYTF	TGTGCCAGCAGTTCAGTTCGGACAAGGCTTAACTATGGCTACACCTTC
14	TRBV11-2	TRBD1	many	TRBJ2-4	CASSLETGVNIQYF	TGTGCCAGCAGCTTAGAAACAGGGGTGAACATTCAGTACTTC
15	TRBV6-5	TRBD1	-	TRBJ1-3	CASSYSTGAGNSIYF	TGTGCCAGTAGTTACTCGACAGGGGCAGGAAACTCCATATATTTT
14	TRBV20-1	TRBD2	-	TRBJ2-5	CSAILSGVGETQYF	TGCAGTGCCATCCTTAGCGGGGTAGGGGAGACCCAGTACTTC
19	TRBV11-2	-	many	TRBJ2-3	CASSLEQATSWAGTDTQYF	TGTGCCAGCAGCTTGGAGCAGGCAACTAGTTGGGCGGGCACAGATACGCAGTATTTT
16	TRBV29-1	-	-	TRBJ2-1	CGADEATQGGMGGQFF	TGCGGCGCTGACGAGGCCACACAGGGTGGCATGGGTGGGCAGTTCTTC
14	TRBV12-3/TRBV12-4	TRBD1	many	TRBJ2-1	CASSSLDRYSEQFF	TGTGCCAGCAGTAGCCTGGACAGGTACAGTGAGCAGTTCTTC
15	TRBV16	-	-	TRBJ2-6	CASSQSGSGANVPTF	TGTGCCAGCAGCCAATCTGGCTCTGGGGCCAACGTCCCGACTTTC
11	TRBV29-1	-	-	TRBJ1-2	CSIGQGSGYIF	TGCAGCATTGGCCAGGGTTCTGGCTACATCTTC